This T cell receptor beta chain was identified in a study of blood T cell repertoires in COVID-19. On the study more broadly: Spain, Italy and the United States supplied samples that represented acute and convalescent COVID-19.

In the study's own analysis: Nucleated cell number was recorded as an estimate derived from reference gene primer amplification. The data were produced by immunoSEQ multiplex PCR, yet TCRdb's version contains in-frame clones alone and is incomplete. Clonal size and the V and J genes are those of that table, whereas D and trimming came from the DNA. Seen here are a few hundred thousand clones, 85% to 90% observed once, and the top ten hold roughly 0.84%. Seattle-derived patients entered the study during active infection and were followed longitudinally. CDR1 is SGHVS and CDR2 is FQNEAQ in the germline V gene. Trimming cost V 5 bases and J 3 bases, with 13 bases left between them. The CDR3 has 14 residues.

The chain uses TRBV7-8 and TRBJ1-1, with D possibly being TRBD1 (6 bases). This clonotype was obtained from a man aged 18 to 29 with COVID-19, enrolled during active disease. Material for sequencing was peripheral blood. In DNA form, the CDR3 reads TGTGCCAGCAGCCCGGGACAACAGTACACTGAAGCTTTCTTT. This sequence encodes CASSPGQQYTEAFF.